Listed here are 5 T cell receptor beta chains from one sample, sequenced in a study of T cells in Graves' hyperthyroidism and ophthalmopathy. Using RNA transcripts as the source, TCR beta CDR3 regions were amplified. In the first-round RT-PCR of the TCR CDR3, the HTBI primer set was used. TCRdb passed the multiplex PCR reads through MiXCR, listing each CDR3 protein once. The table includes 250,000 to 300,000 distinct CDR3 sequences, roughly an eighth detected once. The sample taken for sequencing was blood. These receptors all stem from a woman between 40 and 55 years old with Graves' hyperthyroidism.

This clonotype was observed a handful of times. This chain links TRBV25-1 with TRBJ1-2; possible D gene TRBD1, 6 bases. V lost 6 bases to trimming and J lost 4 bases, with 9 bases between them. This CDR3 has 12 residues. The germline V gene has CDR1 MGHDK and CDR2 SYGVNS. This chain's CDR3 is CASRGTLYGYTF. DNA of the CDR3: TGTGCCAGCAGAGGGACACTCTATGGCTACACCTTC.

This clonotype was counted many times. The V call is TRBV15, the J call TRBJ1-2; 7 nucleotides line up with TRBD1. Germline CDR1 is LNHNV and CDR2 is YYDKDF (reference sequence). J gave up 3 bases and V 3 bases, and 4 bases lay outside the gene matches. The CDR3 loop spans 14 amino acids. The CDR3 sequence: CATSRTGSDYGYTF. For the CDR3, the DNA is TGTGCCACCAGCAGGACAGGGTCAGACTATGGCTACACCTTC.

This clonotype was seen many times. The rearrangement joins TRBV5-1 to TRBJ2-3, with TRBD2 matching 8 bases. The CDR3 runs 15 residues. Looked up from germline, CDR1 is SGHRS and CDR2 is YFSETQ. Unmatched junction bases numbered 2, after V lost 0 bases and J lost 2 bases. The CDR3: CASSLELADTDTQYF. CDR3 nucleotide sequence: TGCGCCAGCAGCTTGGAACTAGCGGACACAGATACGCAGTATTTT.

In regard to this clonotype: A much bigger clone sits one base away, suggesting this may be a read error. V usage is TRBV24-1 and J usage is TRBJ1-3; D is perhaps TRBD1 (6 bases). With 2 bases removed from V and 5 bases from J, the gap between germline ends came to 12 bases. Germline V CDR1 and CDR2: KGHDR, SFDVKD. The CDR3 runs to 15 residues. The CDR3 nucleotides are TGTGCCACCAGTGATTCCGGGACAACCAGAAACACCATATATTTT. It specifies CATSDSGTTRNTIYF.

This clonotype showed up many times. The chain links TRBV9 to TRBJ1-5, with 7 bases aligning to TRBD1. Germline values: CDR1 SGDLS, CDR2 YYNGEE. This CDR3 is 15 amino acids long. The J segment lost 8 bases and the V segment lost 3 bases, leaving 11 bases of the junction unmatched. For the CDR3, the DNA is TGTGCCAGCAGCGCAGGTACAGGGGACGGAGAGCCCCAGCATTTT. Translated, it gives CASSAGTGDGEPQHF.